These 23 T cell receptor beta chains share one sample of origin, sequenced in a study of T-cell reconstitution after alpha-beta-depleted transplantation in children. Unique molecular identifiers were built into the TCRbeta library. In TCRdb, the PCR reads were re-called with MiXCR into one record per CDR3 protein. The sample yields 100,000 or so distinct CDR3 sequences, roughly 15% seen once. Here the sequenced sample was PBMCs, mostly from graft donor cells, taken 180 days after TCRalphabeta/CD19-depleted stem cell transplant. These receptors originate from a male patient between 2 and 9 years old who had a stem cell transplant for acute lymphoblastic leukemia, so the T cells may come from the graft donor.

CDR3 coding DNA: TGTGCCACCCTTCACACCGGGGAGCTGTTTTTT. Protein product: CATLHTGELFF. The chain is built from TRBV6-2 or TRBV6-3 and TRBJ2-2; D remains unclear. The length of the CDR3 is 11 residues. V was pared by 10 bases and J by 3 bases, with 6 bases between. Looked up from germline, CDR1 is MNHEY and CDR2 is SVGEGT.

This clonotype was recorded a few times. The chain carries TRBV29-1 and TRBJ1-1, with D uncertain. This CDR3 contains 12 residues. Germline V gives CDR1 SQVTM, CDR2 ANQGSEA. V lost 3 bases and J lost 11, with 16 bases in between. The CDR3, as DNA: TGCAGCGTTGAGCTTAAGTCCGGTATGGCTTTCTTT. Translation: CSVELKSGMAFF.

In this sample, this clonotype turned up a few times. This chain connects TRBV20-1 to TRBJ1-6; D is perhaps TRBD1 (5 bases). The CDR3 has 15 amino acids. The V end lost 2 bases, the J end lost 10 bases, and 18 bases lay between the germline ends. Per the germline V gene, CDR1 is DFQATT and CDR2 is SNEGSKA (reference sequence). The CDR3, as DNA: TGCAGTGCTAGATACAGGATCATTAACAGATCACCCCTCCACTTT. Amino acids: CSARYRIINRSPLHF.

The genes are TRBV19 and TRBJ2-5; 9 bases fit TRBD1. The CDR3 is made up of 17 amino acids. CDR1 and CDR2 (germline): LNHDA, SQIVND (reference sequence). Germline trimming cut 1 base from V and 5 bases from J; bases unmatched to any gene: 11. The CDR3 nucleotides are TGTGCCAGTAGTATAGCCCCGGGACAGGGCTATTGGGAGACCCAGTACTTC. Its translation: CASSIAPGQGYWETQYF. The full variable domain, completed using reference TRBV19 and TRBJ2-5, is DGGITQSPKYLFRKEGQNVTLSCEQNLNHDAMYWYRQDPGQGLRLIYYSQIVNDFQKGDIAEGYSVSREKKESFPLTVTSAQKNPTAFYLCASSIAPGQGYWETQYFGPGTRLLVL.

The rearrangement links TRBV12-3 or TRBV12-4 to TRBJ1-2, with 9 bases lining up with TRBD1. The CDR3 is 17 residues long. V was pared by 3 bases and J by 3 bases, with 11 bases of the junction left unmatched. The CDR3 nucleotides read TGTGCCAGCAGTTTGGGGGGACAGGGCTTTGATTACTATGGCTACACCTTC. Amino acids: CASSLGGQGFDYYGYTF.

The CDR3 loop is CASQGGPVLDTQYF. Here the CDR3 DNA reads TGCGCCAGTCAGGGGGGCCCCGTCTTGGATACGCAGTATTTT. This sequence joins TRBV5-1 and TRBJ2-3; D is perhaps TRBD1 (7 bases). V lost 8 bases and J 6 bases, leaving 19 bases between the germline ends. Germline V lookup: CDR1 SGHRS, CDR2 YFSETQ. This CDR3 has 14 amino acids.

The genes are TRBV5-1 and TRBJ2-7, with D tentatively TRBD1 (6 bases). V lost 3 bases, J lost 3 bases, and 16 bases lay in between. CDR3 size: 15 residues. Per the germline V gene, CDR1 is SGHRS and CDR2 is YFSETQ. CDR3 region: CASSSDHGQIYEQYF. DNA for the CDR3: TGCGCCAGCAGCTCGGACCACGGACAGATCTACGAGCAGTACTTC.

This clonotype was recorded at least ten times. V gene TRBV20-1 combines with J gene TRBJ1-2; D not certain. CDR3 size: 15 residues. V lost 0 bases and J 6 bases, leaving 17 bases between the germline ends. Germline values: CDR1 DFQATT, CDR2 SNEGSKA (reference sequence). CDR3 region: CSARDPGRRNHGYTF. CDR3 nucleotides: TGCAGTGCTAGAGATCCGGGTCGGCGGAACCATGGCTACACCTTC.

Many counts were recorded for this clonotype. This chain links TRBV5-1 with TRBJ2-3; perhaps TRBD2 as D (6 bases). The CDR3 is 14 amino acids. Germline assignment: CDR1 SGHRS and CDR2 YFSETQ. V lost 1 base to trimming and J lost 2 bases, with 8 bases between them. The CDR3 reads CASSLWGVTDTQYF. For the CDR3, the DNA is TGCGCCAGCAGCTTGTGGGGGGTCACAGATACGCAGTATTTT.

Only a few counts were recorded for this clonotype. The gene calls are TRBV10-3 and TRBJ1-4; D uncertain. Per germline, CDR1 ENHRY and CDR2 SYGVKD. Trimming left V 6 bases short and J 0 bases short, with 8 bases between. The CDR3 is made up of 14 amino acids. CDR3 residues: CAISPEATNEKLFF. CDR3 coding DNA: TGTGCCATCAGCCCAGAAGCAACTAATGAAAAACTGTTTTTT.

The rearrangement uses TRBV5-1 and TRBJ2-7, with 9 bases aligning to TRBD1. The ends lost 4 bases at V and 9 bases at J; junction bases unmatched: 11. CDR3 length: 14 residues. Germline loops: CDR1 SGHRS, CDR2 YFSETQ. The chain's CDR3 is CASSTGQGWYGQYF. In DNA, the CDR3 is TGCGCCAGCAGCACTGGACAGGGGTGGTATGGGCAGTACTTC.

V usage is TRBV20-1 and J usage is TRBJ2-1; 9 bases map to TRBD1. Germline V gene sequence: CDR1 DFQATT, CDR2 SNEGSKA (reference sequence). Trimming at V came to 5 bases and at J to 6 bases, leaving 20 bases not matched to a gene. The CDR3 totals 18 residues. The CDR3 nucleotides are TGCAGTGCTCCAAACAGGGGGCGCGGTGTATGGGGGGTCAATGAGCAGTTCTTC. This encodes CSAPNRGRGVWGVNEQFF.

V and J are TRBV2 and TRBJ1-1, with a possible D match to TRBD1 (5 bases). The CDR3 contains 14 residues. The ends were cut back, 2 bases at V and 5 bases at J, with 12 bases in the middle. CDR1 and CDR2 from the germline V gene are SNHLY and FYNNEI. The CDR3: CASSERGTWTEAFF. The CDR3 DNA follows: TGTGCCAGCAGTGAAAGGGGAACATGGACTGAAGCTTTCTTT.

This clonotype was recorded many times. Here the CDR3 reads CATSRDRGDQPQHF. The CDR3 coding sequence is TGTGCCACCAGCAGAGACAGAGGGGATCAGCCCCAGCATTTT. V is TRBV15 and J is TRBJ1-5; TRBD1 might be the D (5 bases). Germline V gene data show CDR1 as LNHNV and CDR2 as YYDKDF (reference sequence). CDR3 size: 14 residues. The V end lost 0 bases, the J end lost 5 bases, and 8 bases lay between the germline ends.

The genes are TRBV7-2 and TRBJ1-4, with D tentatively TRBD1 (6 bases). Looked up from germline, CDR1 is SGHTA and CDR2 is FQGNSA. The V end lost 5 bases, the J end lost 1 base, and 14 bases lay between the germline ends. This CDR3 is built from 16 residues. The CDR3 nucleotides are TGTGCCAGCAGCCCTAAGGGACACTTAACTAATGAAAAACTGTTTTTT. Encoded protein: CASSPKGHLTNEKLFF.

The rearrangement uses TRBV5-1 and TRBJ2-2; 8 bases line up with TRBD1. This CDR3 has 16 residues. Germline V gives CDR1 SGHRS, CDR2 YFSETQ. Losses at the gene ends were 4 bases for V and 7 bases for J; bases not matched to a gene: 12. CDR3: CASSPRQGNLFGELFF. The CDR3 coding sequence is TGCGCCAGCAGCCCCCGACAGGGGAACCTTTTCGGGGAGCTGTTTTTT.

CDR3 amino acids: CASRMGRRAYEQYF. The CDR3 region has the DNA TGTGCCAGCAGGATGGGACGGAGGGCCTACGAGCAGTACTTC. The rearrangement links TRBV12-3 or TRBV12-4 to TRBJ2-7, with D possibly being TRBD2 (6 bases). Trimming removed 6 bases from V and 2 bases from J, with 14 bases in between. The CDR3 spans 14 residues.

The chain employs TRBV30 and TRBJ2-2; 9 nucleotides line up with TRBD1. With 3 bases clipped from V and 3 bases from J, the junction kept 5 bases outside the gene matches. CDR1 is GTSNPN, CDR2 SVGIG, per germline (reference sequence). The CDR3 covers 15 residues. The CDR3 nucleotides read TGTGCCTGGAGCCGACAGGGGGTCGACACCGGGGAGCTGTTTTTT. It translates to CAWSRQGVDTGELFF.

This clonotype was observed a handful of times. The chain couples TRBV20-1 to TRBJ1-2; a weak D match, TRBD1 (5 bases). This CDR3 has 14 amino acids. The germline V gene has CDR1 DFQATT and CDR2 SNEGSKA (reference sequence). Trimming removed 6 bases at V and 8 bases at J, with 22 bases between. Written as DNA, the CDR3 is TGCAGTGCGGCGACAGTGCCCAGTTTTGGGGGCTACACCTTC. Translated, it gives CSAATVPSFGGYTF.

This clonotype was counted at least ten times. This chain links TRBV7-2 with TRBJ1-1; D perhaps matches TRBD1 (5 bases). The CDR3 loop spans 14 amino acids. Germline loops: CDR1 SGHTA, CDR2 FQGNSA. Deletions cut 5 bases from V and 8 bases from J, with 18 bases between. CDR3 sequence reads: CASSKTGLSIEAFF. The CDR3, as DNA: TGTGCCAGCAGCAAAACAGGCCTTTCCATCGAAGCTTTCTTT.

This rearrangement joins TRBV20-1 to TRBJ1-1; 10 bases match TRBD1. From germline, CDR1 is DFQATT and CDR2 SNEGSKA (reference sequence). Unmatched junction bases numbered 7, after V lost 2 bases and J lost 4 bases. This CDR3 region has 15 residues. The CDR3 coding sequence is TGCAGTGCTAGATCCGGGGGGACAGGGGCCACTGAAGCTTTCTTT. Residues: CSARSGGTGATEAFF.

This chain links TRBV3-1 with TRBJ2-2; 7 nucleotides match TRBD1. CDR1 is LGHDT and CDR2 is YNNKEL in the germline V gene (reference sequence). The CDR3 covers 16 residues. With V trimmed by 2 bases and J by 6 bases, 9 bases remained unmatched. The chain's CDR3 is CASSQSRGTFPGELFF. The CDR3 DNA sequence: TGTGCCAGCAGCCAATCCAGGGGGACGTTCCCCGGGGAGCTGTTTTTT.

This chain connects TRBV11-2 to TRBJ2-1; D possibly corresponds to TRBD2 (5 bases). From germline, CDR1 is SGHAT and CDR2 FQNNGV. CDR3 size: 14 residues. The ends were cut back, 4 bases at V and 6 bases at J, with 13 bases in the middle. CDR3 bases: TGTGCCAGCAGCTCTTTCCGGGATTTCAATGAGCAGTTCTTC. Translated, it gives CASSSFRDFNEQFF. Using reference TRBV11-2 and TRBJ2-1 for the parts outside the CDR3, the full variable domain is EAGVAQSPRYKIIEKRQSVAFWCNPISGHATLYWYQQILGQGPKLLIQFQNNGVVDDSQLPKDRFSAERLKGVDSTLKIQPAKLEDSAVYLCASSSFRDFNEQFFGPGTRLTVL.